This TCR beta chain stems from a study of tumor-infiltrating lymphocytes in primary liver carcinoma. This clonotype was counted ten times or more. Between roughly 18 and 30 mg of unsorted bulk tissue served as the source from which RNA and DNA were co-extracted. A constant-region primer served to make TCR beta cDNA from roughly 480 ng total RNA. Library construction for TCR beta comprised three nested multiplex PCR rounds performed with slightly modified ARM-PCR. Primers for the first two PCR rounds were TRBV1-TRBV30 forward primers and a C-beta reverse primer (around 10 cycles per round). Using its own MiXCR run on the multiplex PCR reads, TCRdb lists one record per CDR3 protein. The sample lists approximately 110,000 distinct CDR3 sequences; approximately 64% were seen once. This CDR3 comprises 13 residues. V shed 8 bases, J shed 8 bases, and the junction held 4 bases outside the gene matches. The germline CDR1 and CDR2 sequences are LGHNA and YNFKEQ.

This chain joins TRBV4-2 and TRBJ2-1; 12 positions agree with TRBD2. This clonotype was sampled from a woman in her sixties with primary liver carcinoma and hepatitis B virus infection. The sequencing input was liver tumor tissue from sampling region 3. This sample's subset: tumor region T3, left-lateral pole. The CDR3 coding sequence is TGTGCCAGCCGAACTAGCGGGAGGTATGAGCAGTTCTTC. Protein: CASRTSGRYEQFF.